The sequence of this T cell receptor (beta chain) was determined in a study of control samples from healthy donors and cancer patients. CDR1 and CDR2 from the germline V gene are SGHRS and YFSETQ. The CDR3 totals 15 residues. V trimming: 2 bases; J trimming: 4 bases; junction bases outside the gene matches: 8. The method was immunoSEQ multiplex PCR; TCRdb's version includes in-frame clones alone and lacks a portion of them. The sample has roughly 120,000 clones, just over 90% seen once. The chain is built from TRBV5-1 and TRBJ2-5; TRBD1 matches 7 bases. The sequence came from a middle-aged man with head and neck cancer. Sequencing was carried out using PBMCs. This CDR3 is CASSFSGGELETQYF. CDR3 coding DNA: TGCGCCAGCAGCTTCTCAGGGGGAGAACTAGAGACCCAGTACTTC.